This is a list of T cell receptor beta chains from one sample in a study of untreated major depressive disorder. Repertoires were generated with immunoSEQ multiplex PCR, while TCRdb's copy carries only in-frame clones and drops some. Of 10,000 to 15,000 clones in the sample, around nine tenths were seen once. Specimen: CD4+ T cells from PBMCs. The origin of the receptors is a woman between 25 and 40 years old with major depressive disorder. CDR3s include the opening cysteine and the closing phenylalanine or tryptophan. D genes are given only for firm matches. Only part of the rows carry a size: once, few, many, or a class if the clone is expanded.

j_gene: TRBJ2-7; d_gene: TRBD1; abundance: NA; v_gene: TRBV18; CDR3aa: CASSQRQGALHEQYF; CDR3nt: TGTGCCAGCTCACAAAGACAGGGGGCGTTACACGAGCAGTACTTC
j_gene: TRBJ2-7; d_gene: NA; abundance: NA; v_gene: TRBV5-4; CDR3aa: CASSFRDLRSYEQYF; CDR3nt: TGTGCCAGCAGCTTCCGGGACTTGAGGTCCTACGAGCAGTACTTC
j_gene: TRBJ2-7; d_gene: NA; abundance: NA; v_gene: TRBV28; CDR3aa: CASSISSYEQYF; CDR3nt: TGTGCCAGCAGTATAAGCTCCTACGAGCAGTACTTC
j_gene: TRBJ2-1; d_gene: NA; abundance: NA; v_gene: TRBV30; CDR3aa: CAWSGLEVDEQFF; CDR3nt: TGTGCCTGGAGTGGGCTAGAGGTCGATGAGCAGTTCTTC
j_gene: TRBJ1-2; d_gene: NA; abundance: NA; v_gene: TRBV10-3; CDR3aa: CAISDLYGYTF; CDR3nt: TGTGCCATCAGTGATCTCTATGGCTACACCTTC
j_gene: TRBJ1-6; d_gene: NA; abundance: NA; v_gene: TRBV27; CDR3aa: CASSPTRTAEYF; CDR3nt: TGTGCCAGCAGTCCCACCCGGACCGCGGAATACTTT
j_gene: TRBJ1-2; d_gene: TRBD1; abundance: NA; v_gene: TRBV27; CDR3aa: CASSTIDRGHGYTF; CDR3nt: TGTGCCAGCAGCACCATTGACAGGGGGCATGGCTACACCTTC
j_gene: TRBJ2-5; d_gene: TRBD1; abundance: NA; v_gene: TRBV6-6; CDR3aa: CASRPSGQGKETQYF; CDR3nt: TGTGCCAGCAGGCCTTCGGGACAGGGAAAAGAGACCCAGTACTTC
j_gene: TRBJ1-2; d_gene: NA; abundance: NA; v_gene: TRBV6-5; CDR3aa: CASRSRGYGGYTF; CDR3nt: TGTGCCAGCAGGTCCCGGGGGTATGGTGGCTACACCTTC
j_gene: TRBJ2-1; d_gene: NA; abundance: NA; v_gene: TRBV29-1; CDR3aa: CSVGVAGNEQFF; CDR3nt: TGCAGCGTTGGAGTGGCCGGAAATGAGCAGTTCTTC
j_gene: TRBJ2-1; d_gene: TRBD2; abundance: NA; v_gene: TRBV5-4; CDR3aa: CASSLSSGDYNEQFF; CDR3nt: TGTGCCAGCAGCCTATCTAGCGGGGACTACAATGAGCAGTTCTTC
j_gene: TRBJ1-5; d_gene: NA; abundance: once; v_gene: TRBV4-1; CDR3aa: CASSQGEGWPQHF; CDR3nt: TGCGCCAGCAGCCAAGGGGAGGGTTGGCCCCAGCATTTT
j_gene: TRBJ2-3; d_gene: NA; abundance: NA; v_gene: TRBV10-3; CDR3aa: CAISESPGPARYTQYF; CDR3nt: TGTGCCATCAGTGAGTCCCCGGGACCCGCACGATATACGCAGTATTTT
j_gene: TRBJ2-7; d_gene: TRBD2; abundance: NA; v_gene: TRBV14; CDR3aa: CASSQSRAGEQYF; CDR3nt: TGTGCCAGCAGCCAGTCTCGAGCGGGGGAGCAGTACTTC
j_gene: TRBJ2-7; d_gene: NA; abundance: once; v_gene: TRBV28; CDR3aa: CASSLSSGRPYEQYF; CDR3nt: TGTGCCAGCAGTTTATCGAGCGGGCGCCCCTACGAGCAGTACTTC
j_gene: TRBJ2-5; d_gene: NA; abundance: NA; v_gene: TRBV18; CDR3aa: CASSPNVGRSGTQYF; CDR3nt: TGTGCCAGCTCACCGAATGTGGGAAGGAGTGGGACCCAGTACTTC
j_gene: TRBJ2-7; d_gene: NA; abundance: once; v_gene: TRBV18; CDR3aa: CASSPIGAGSYEQYF; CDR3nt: TGTGCCAGCTCACCAATCGGGGCAGGATCCTACGAGCAGTACTTC
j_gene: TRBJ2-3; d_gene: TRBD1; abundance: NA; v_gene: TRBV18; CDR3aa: CASSPLRDRAFDTQYF; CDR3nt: TGTGCCAGCTCACCACTTCGGGACAGGGCGTTTGATACGCAGTATTTT
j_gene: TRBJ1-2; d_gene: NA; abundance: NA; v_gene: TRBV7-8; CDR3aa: CASSLGGTPKAYGYTF; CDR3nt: TGTGCCAGCAGCTTAGGGGGGACACCGAAAGCCTATGGCTACACCTTC
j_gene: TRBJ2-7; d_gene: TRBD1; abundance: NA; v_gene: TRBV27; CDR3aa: CASRRTLTGGHEQYF; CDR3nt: TGTGCCAGCAGGCGAACCCTGACAGGGGGCCACGAGCAGTACTTC
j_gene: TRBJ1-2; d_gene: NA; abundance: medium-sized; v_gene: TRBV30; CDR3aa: CAWIWSAGYGGYTF; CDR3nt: TGTGCCTGGATCTGGTCCGCGGGATATGGAGGCTACACCTTC
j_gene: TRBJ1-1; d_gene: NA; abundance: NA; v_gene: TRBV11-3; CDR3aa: CASSRLTEIMNTEAFF; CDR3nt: TGTGCCAGCAGCCGCTTGACAGAGATTATGAACACTGAAGCTTTCTTT
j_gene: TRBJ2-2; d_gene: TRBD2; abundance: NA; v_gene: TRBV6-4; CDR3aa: CASSVRLAAGELFF; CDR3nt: TGTGCCAGCAGTGTCCGACTAGCGGCCGGGGAGCTGTTTTTT
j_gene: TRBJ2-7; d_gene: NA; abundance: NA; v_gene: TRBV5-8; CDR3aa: CASSHEGEQYF; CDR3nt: TGTGCCAGCAGTCATGAGGGTGAGCAGTACTTC
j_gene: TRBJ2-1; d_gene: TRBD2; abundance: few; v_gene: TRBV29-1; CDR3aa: CSVGAGSSYNEQFF; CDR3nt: TGCAGCGTTGGAGCGGGGAGCTCCTACAATGAGCAGTTCTTC
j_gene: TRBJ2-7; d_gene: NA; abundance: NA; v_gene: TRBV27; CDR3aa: CASSLFRDSYEQYF; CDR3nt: TGTGCCAGCAGTTTATTTAGGGATTCCTACGAGCAGTACTTC
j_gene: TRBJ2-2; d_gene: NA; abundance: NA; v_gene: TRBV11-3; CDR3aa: CASSSRSVFWTGELFF; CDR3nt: TGTGCCAGCAGCTCCCGGTCCGTTTTCTGGACCGGGGAGCTGTTTTTT
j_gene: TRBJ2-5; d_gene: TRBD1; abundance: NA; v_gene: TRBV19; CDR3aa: CASTGDSQETQYF; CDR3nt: TGTGCCAGTACCGGGGACAGCCAAGAGACCCAGTACTTC
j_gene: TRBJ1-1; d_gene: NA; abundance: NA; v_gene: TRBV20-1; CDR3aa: CSASPGTEAFF; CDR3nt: TGCAGTGCTAGCCCGGGGACTGAAGCTTTCTTT
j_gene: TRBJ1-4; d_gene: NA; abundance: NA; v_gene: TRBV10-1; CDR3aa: CASSDGKLGEKLFF; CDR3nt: TGCGCCAGCAGTGATGGGAAACTGGGTGAAAAACTGTTTTTT
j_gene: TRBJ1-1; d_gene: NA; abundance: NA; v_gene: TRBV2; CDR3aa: CASSPTPRVTEAFF; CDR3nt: TGTGCCAGCAGCCCGACACCGAGGGTGACTGAAGCTTTCTTT
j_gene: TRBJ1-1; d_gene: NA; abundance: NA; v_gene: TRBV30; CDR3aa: CAWSVSRNTEAFF; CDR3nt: TGTGCCTGGAGTGTAAGCAGGAACACTGAAGCTTTCTTT
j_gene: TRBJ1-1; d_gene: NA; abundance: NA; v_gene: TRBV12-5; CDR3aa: CASGKNTEAFF; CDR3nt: TGTGCTAGTGGCAAAAACACTGAAGCTTTCTTT
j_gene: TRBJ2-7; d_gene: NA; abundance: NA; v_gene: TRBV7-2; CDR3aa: CASSYLPIRYEQYF; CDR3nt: TGTGCCAGCAGCTATCTACCGATTCGATACGAGCAGTACTTC
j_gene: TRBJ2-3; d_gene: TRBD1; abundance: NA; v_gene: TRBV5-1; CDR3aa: CASSFDRVYTDTQYF; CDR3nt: TGCGCCAGCAGCTTTGACAGGGTATACACAGATACGCAGTATTTT
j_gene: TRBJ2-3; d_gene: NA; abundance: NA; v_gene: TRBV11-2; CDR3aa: CASTKGGGTDTQYF; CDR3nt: TGTGCCAGCACCAAAGGGGGAGGCACAGATACGCAGTATTTT
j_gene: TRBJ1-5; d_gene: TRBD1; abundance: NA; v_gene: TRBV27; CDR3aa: CASSWDRGQPQHF; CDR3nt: TGTGCCAGCAGTTGGGACAGGGGTCAGCCCCAGCATTTT
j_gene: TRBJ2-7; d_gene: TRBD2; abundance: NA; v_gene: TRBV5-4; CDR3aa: CASSLGLAGVRELPYEQYF; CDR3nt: TGTGCCAGCAGCCTAGGACTAGCGGGAGTGCGGGAGCTACCCTACGAGCAGTACTTC
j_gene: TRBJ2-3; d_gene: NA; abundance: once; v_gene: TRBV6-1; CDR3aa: CASRGFTDTQYF; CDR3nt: TGTGCCAGCCGCGGGTTCACAGATACGCAGTATTTT
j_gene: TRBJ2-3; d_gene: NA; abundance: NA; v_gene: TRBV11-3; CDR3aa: CASSFWQYLSTDTQYF; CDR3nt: TGTGCCAGCAGCTTTTGGCAGTACCTTAGCACAGATACGCAGTATTTT